Only a few counts were recorded for the clone carrying this T cell receptor (beta chain). Its specificity is unknown. The length of the CDR3 is 14 residues. Germline assignment: CDR1 MNHEY and CDR2 SVGAGI. Trimming took off 4 bases at V and 5 bases at J, with 14 bases between the two ends. A multiplex PCR was run with 60 Vbeta primers and 13 Jbeta primers. Repertoires were generated with immunoSEQ multiplex PCR, while TCRdb's copy carries only in-frame clones and drops some. This table has around 82,000 clones, 60% to 85% appearing once. This record belongs to a study of cytomegalovirus exposure and HLA in healthy donors. The study, taken as a whole, reports: Researchers reported in a later analysis that a missense DCLRE1C variant was tied to TCR beta V- and J-gene trimming.

The genes are TRBV6-5 and TRBJ1-1; weak D call: TRBD1 (6 bases). Sequenced input: PBMCs. This TCR derives from a male donor in good health and CMV-seropositive. The CDR3 is CASSWTAEGTEAFF. CDR3 sequence (DNA): TGTGCCAGCAGTTGGACAGCCGAGGGTACTGAAGCTTTCTTT.